The clone carrying this TCR beta chain was detected only once. This entry belongs to a study of blood T cell repertoires in COVID-19. Across the study: The United States, Italy and Spain provided the acute and convalescent COVID-19 samples. PBMCs, B-cell-depleted T cells, or T cells were the source of the cDNA or gDNA that made up the material.

Clones were read by immunoSEQ multiplex PCR, and TCRdb kept only the in-frame ones, dropping some. The table has around 94,000 clones, approximately 91% seen once; the top ten hold 4% to 4.5%. In germline, CDR1 is SGHNT, CDR2 YYREEE (reference sequence). V gave up 4 bases and J gave up 2 bases; unmatched junction bases: 7. This CDR3 spans 15 amino acids. This rearrangement joins TRBV5-4 to TRBJ2-7, with 9 bases matching TRBD2. The clonotype was recovered from a man aged 18 to 29 with acute or convalescent COVID-19. Sequencing was carried out using peripheral blood. For the CDR3, the DNA is TGTGCCAGCAGCGGAGGGACTAGCATAGCCTACGAGCAGTACTTC. This gives the protein CASSGGTSIAYEQYF.